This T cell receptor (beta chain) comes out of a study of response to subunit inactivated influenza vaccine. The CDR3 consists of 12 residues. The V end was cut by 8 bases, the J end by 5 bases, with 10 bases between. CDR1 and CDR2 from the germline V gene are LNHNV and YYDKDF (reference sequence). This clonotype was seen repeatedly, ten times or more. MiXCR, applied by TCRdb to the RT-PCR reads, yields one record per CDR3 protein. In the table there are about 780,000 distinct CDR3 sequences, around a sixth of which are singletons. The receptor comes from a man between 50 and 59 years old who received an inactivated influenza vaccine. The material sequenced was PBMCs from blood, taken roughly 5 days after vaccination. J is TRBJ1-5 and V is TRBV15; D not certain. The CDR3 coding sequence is TGTGCCACCCAGTCAGATGATCAGCCCCAGCATTTT. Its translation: CATQSDDQPQHF.